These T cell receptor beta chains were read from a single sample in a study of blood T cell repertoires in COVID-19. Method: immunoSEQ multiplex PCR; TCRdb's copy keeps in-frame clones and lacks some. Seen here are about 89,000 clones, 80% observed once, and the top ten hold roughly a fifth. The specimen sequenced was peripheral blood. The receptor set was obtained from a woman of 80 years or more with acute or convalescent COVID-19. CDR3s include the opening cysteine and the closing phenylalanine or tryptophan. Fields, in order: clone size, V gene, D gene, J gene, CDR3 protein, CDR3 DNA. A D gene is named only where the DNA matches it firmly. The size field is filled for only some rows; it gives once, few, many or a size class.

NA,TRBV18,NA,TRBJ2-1,CASSLQAGTEQFF,TGTGCCAGCTCACTCCAGGCGGGTACTGAGCAGTTCTTC
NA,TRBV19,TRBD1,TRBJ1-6,CASTTGGYNSPLHF,TGTGCCAGCACTACAGGGGGATATAATTCACCCCTCCACTTT
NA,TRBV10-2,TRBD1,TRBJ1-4,CASSELGRGREKLFF,TGCGCCAGCAGTGAGTTAGGCAGGGGGCGCGAAAAACTGTTTTTT
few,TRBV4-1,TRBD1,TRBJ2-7,CASSHRQGMYEQYF,TGCGCCAGCAGCCATCGACAGGGGATGTACGAGCAGTACTTC
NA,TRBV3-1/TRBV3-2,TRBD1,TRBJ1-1,CASSFGTGRNTEAFF,TGTGCCAGCAGTTTTGGGACAGGGAGAAACACTGAAGCTTTCTTT
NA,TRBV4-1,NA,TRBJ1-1,CASSQEARNLFMNTEAFF,TGCGCCAGCAGCCAAGAGGCCAGGAACTTATTCATGAACACTGAAGCTTTCTTT
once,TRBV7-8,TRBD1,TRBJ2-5,CASSLPYRGASASKGETQYF,TGTGCCAGCAGCCTACCATACAGGGGGGCATCCGCTTCTAAAGGAGAGACCCAGTACTTC
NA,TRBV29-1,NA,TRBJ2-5,CSVEVPGAQYF,TGCAGCGTAGAGGTACCGGGAGCCCAGTACTTC
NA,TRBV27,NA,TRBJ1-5,CASSLVGGNQPQHF,TGTGCCAGCAGTTTAGTAGGGGGCAATCAGCCCCAGCATTTT
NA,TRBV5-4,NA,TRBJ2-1,CASSLGLEINEQFF,TGTGCCAGCAGCTTGGGACTAGAGATCAATGAGCAGTTCTTC
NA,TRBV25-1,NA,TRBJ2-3,CASSVVYTQYF,TGTGCCAGCAGTGTTGTCTATACGCAGTATTTT
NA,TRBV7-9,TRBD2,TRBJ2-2,CASSPGPGGRTGELFF,TGTGCCAGCAGCCCTGGGCCGGGGGGTAGGACCGGGGAGCTGTTTTTT
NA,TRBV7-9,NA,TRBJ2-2,CASSLAQFSSTGELFF,TGTGCCAGCAGCTTAGCCCAGTTTAGCTCCACCGGGGAGCTGTTTTTT
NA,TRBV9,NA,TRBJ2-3,CASSARPSTDTQYF,TGTGCCAGCAGCGCCAGGCCGAGCACAGATACGCAGTATTTT
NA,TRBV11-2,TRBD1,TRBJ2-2,CASSLASGGASGELFF,TGTGCCAGCAGCTTAGCTTCAGGGGGCGCTTCCGGGGAGCTGTTTTTT
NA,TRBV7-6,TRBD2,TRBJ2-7,CASSLGDQTSAPYEQYF,TGTGCCAGCAGCTTAGGTGACCAGACTAGCGCACCCTACGAGCAGTACTTC
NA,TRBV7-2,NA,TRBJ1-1,CASSLGTANTEAFF,TGTGCCAGCAGCTTAGGGACAGCGAACACTGAAGCTTTCTTT
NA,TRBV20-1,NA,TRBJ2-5,CSAPRRETQYF,TGCAGTGCACCTCGGAGGGAGACCCAGTACTTC
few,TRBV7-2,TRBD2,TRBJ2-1,CASSSGLAGYNEQFF,TGTGCCAGCAGCTCCGGACTAGCGGGTTACAATGAGCAGTTCTTC
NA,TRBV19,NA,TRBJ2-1,CASSDGSIYNEQFF,TGTGCCAGTAGTGACGGGAGTATTTACAATGAGCAGTTCTTC
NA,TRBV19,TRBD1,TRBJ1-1,CASIDGTANTEAFF,TGTGCCAGTATCGACGGGACAGCCAACACTGAAGCTTTCTTT
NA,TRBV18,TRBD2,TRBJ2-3,CASSPRLAGGADTQYF,TGTGCCAGCTCACCAAGACTAGCGGGAGGCGCAGATACGCAGTATTTT
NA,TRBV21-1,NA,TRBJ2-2,CASSKALWDRGTLNTGELFF,TGTGCCAGCAGCAAAGCGCTTTGGGACAGGGGGACCTTGAACACCGGGGAGCTGTTTTTT
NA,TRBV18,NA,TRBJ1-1,CASSRDTLNTEAFF,TGTGCCAGCTCCCGGGACACTCTGAACACTGAAGCTTTCTTT
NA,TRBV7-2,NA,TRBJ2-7,CASSLEAGGNEQYF,TGTGCCAGCAGCTTAGAAGCGGGTGGGAACGAGCAGTACTTC
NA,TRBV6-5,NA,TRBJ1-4,CASSFSGESSEKLFF,TGTGCCAGCAGTTTCTCAGGGGAATCCTCTGAAAAACTGTTTTTT
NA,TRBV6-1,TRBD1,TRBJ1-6,CASSDQGTGISPLHF,TGTGCCAGCAGTGACCAGGGGACAGGGATCTCACCCCTCCACTTT
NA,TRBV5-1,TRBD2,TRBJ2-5,CASKRDQGETQYF,TGCGCCAGCAAGCGGGACCAGGGTGAGACCCAGTACTTC
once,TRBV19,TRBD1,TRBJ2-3,CASSILGQGLDTQYF,TGTGCCAGTAGTATATTGGGACAGGGACTAGATACGCAGTATTTT
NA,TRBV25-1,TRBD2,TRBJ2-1,CASSGGPGGSYNEQFF,TGTGCCAGCAGTGGAGGTCCGGGAGGGAGCTACAATGAGCAGTTCTTC
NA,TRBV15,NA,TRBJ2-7,CATSGESSYEQYF,TGTGCCACCAGCGGGGAGTCCTCCTACGAGCAGTACTTC
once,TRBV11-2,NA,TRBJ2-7,CASSFTGSSSSYEQYF,TGTGCCAGCAGCTTCACAGGTTCATCGAGCTCCTACGAGCAGTACTTC
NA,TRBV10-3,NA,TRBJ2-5,CAISESAVQETQYF,TGTGCCATCAGTGAGTCGGCAGTCCAAGAGACCCAGTACTTC
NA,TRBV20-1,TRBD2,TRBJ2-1,CSASRLAGAQFF,TGCAGTGCTAGTCGACTAGCGGGAGCGCAGTTCTTC
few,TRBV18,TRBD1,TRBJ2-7,CASSPRDRDEQYF,TGTGCCAGCTCACCGCGGGACAGGGACGAGCAGTACTTC
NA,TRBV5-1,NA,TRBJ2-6,CASSLGHRTENVLTF,TGCGCCAGCAGCTTGGGCCACCGGACAGAGAACGTCCTGACTTTC
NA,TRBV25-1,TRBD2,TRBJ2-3,CASSATRASGSRTDTQYF,TGTGCCAGCAGTGCCACGAGGGCTAGCGGGAGCCGCACAGATACGCAGTATTTT
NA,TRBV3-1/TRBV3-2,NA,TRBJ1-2,CASSQGSGNLNYGYTF,TGTGCCAGCAGCCAAGGGTCGGGGAATCTTAACTATGGCTACACCTTC
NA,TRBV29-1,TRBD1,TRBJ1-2,CSASDRGGYGYTF,TGCAGCGCGTCGGACAGGGGAGGGTATGGCTACACCTTC
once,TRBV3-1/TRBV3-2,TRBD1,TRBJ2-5,CASSQPPGTGVETQYF,TGTGCCAGCAGCCAACCACCCGGGACAGGAGTGGAGACCCAGTACTTC
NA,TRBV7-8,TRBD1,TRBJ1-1,CASSFQGATEAFF,TGTGCCAGCAGCTTTCAGGGGGCAACTGAAGCTTTCTTT
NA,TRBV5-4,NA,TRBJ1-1,CASSLHPGGGTEAFF,TGTGCCAGCAGCTTGCATCCAGGTGGAGGCACTGAAGCTTTCTTT
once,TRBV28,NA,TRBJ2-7,CASRNSYEQYF,TGTGCCAGCAGAAATTCATACGAGCAGTACTTC
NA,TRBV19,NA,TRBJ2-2,CASSIGRVDGELFF,TGTGCCAGTAGTATTGGCAGGGTGGACGGGGAGCTGTTTTTT
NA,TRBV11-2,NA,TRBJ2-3,CASSLGPQGTDTQYF,TGTGCCAGCAGCTTAGGTCCCCAGGGTACAGATACGCAGTATTTT
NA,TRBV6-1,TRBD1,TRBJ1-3,CASSEALLYRGGNTIYF,TGTGCCAGCAGTGAAGCGCTTCTTTACAGGGGAGGAAACACCATATATTTT
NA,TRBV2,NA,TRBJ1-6,CASRGQQNSPLHF,TGTGCCAGTAGGGGTCAGCAAAATTCACCCCTCCACTTT
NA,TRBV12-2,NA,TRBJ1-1,CASRLVAGKNTEAFF,TGTGCAAGTCGCTTAGTGGCAGGGAAGAACACTGAAGCTTTCTTT